This T cell receptor beta chain comes out of a study of CD8 T cells in ankylosing spondylitis. Turning to this clonotype: Its antigen is not identified.

MiXCR, run by TCRdb on the 5' RACE reads, gives a single entry per CDR3 protein. The data hold some 240,000 distinct CDR3 sequences, with 7% to 8% observed a single time. The study's findings and limits: Ankylosing spondylitis blood seemed to carry a telltale TCR beta motif made of eight highly homologous variants.

The V gene's germline CDR1 is WNHNN and CDR2 SYGVQD (reference sequence). The CDR3 covers 16 residues. Trimming took off 0 bases at V and 2 bases at J, with 10 bases between the two ends. This clonotype was obtained from a male donor with ankylosing spondylitis. V and J are TRBV10-1 and TRBJ2-2, with TRBD1 as a possible D gene (5 bases). Sequencing input: blood, either unsorted or a sorted T cell fraction (not recorded which). CDR3 coding DNA: TGCGCCAGCAGTGAGTCGGGGCTCTTAAACACCGGGGAGCTGTTTTTT. This encodes CASSESGLLNTGELFF.